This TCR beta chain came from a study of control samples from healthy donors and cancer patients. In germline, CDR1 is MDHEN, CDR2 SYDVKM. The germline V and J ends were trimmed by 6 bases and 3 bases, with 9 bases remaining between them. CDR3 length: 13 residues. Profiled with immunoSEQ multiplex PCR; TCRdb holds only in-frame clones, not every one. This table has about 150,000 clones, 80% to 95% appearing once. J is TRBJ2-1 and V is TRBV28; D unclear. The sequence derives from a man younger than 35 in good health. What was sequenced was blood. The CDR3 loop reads CASSQTLYNEQFF. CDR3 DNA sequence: TGTGCCAGCAGCCAGACCCTCTACAATGAGCAGTTCTTC.